These 10 T cell receptor beta chains were sequenced from one sample in a study of cytomegalovirus exposure and HLA in healthy donors (dated by TCRdb to 2017 to 2019). Libraries were built with the immunoSEQ multiplex PCR assay. Here the immuneACCESS table is served through TCRdb, limited to in-frame sequences with V and J called. Missing clones are a known gap in these copies; in checked studies unresolved V genes cover under half, and the rest lacks a known reason. The sample records under 200,000 clones, approximately 87% of which are singletons. Of the sample, roughly 5.7% falls within the top ten clones. The sample was PBMCs. Source of these receptors: a woman in her 30s in good health and CMV-seronegative.

The sample holds one count of this clone. The chain couples TRBV21-1 to TRBJ1-5. TRBV21-1 is given as a pseudogene. The CDR3 has 16 residues. The DNA for the CDR3 is TGTGCCAGCAGCAAAGTTTGTCATTATAGCAATCAGCCCCAGCATTTT. Its translation: CASSKVCHYSNQPQHF.

This chain links TRBV2 with TRBJ1-5, with TRBD1 matching 9 bases. The CDR3 contains 19 residues. Per germline, CDR1 SNHLY and CDR2 FYNNEI. Trimming removed 7 bases from V and 4 bases from J; junction bases left unmatched: 20. The CDR3 is CASTNVGTGTVGANQPQHF. CDR3 in DNA: TGTGCCAGCACAAATGTGGGGACAGGGACTGTCGGGGCTAATCAGCCCCAGCATTTT.

This rearrangement joins TRBV28 to TRBJ2-7; 10 positions match TRBD1. CDR3 size: 13 residues. Germline-derived CDR1 and CDR2 are MDHEN and SYDVKM. V shed 6 bases, J shed 4 bases, and the junction held 3 bases outside the gene matches. The CDR3 reads CASRRDRGYEQYF. CDR3 DNA: TGTGCCAGCAGGCGGGACAGGGGATACGAGCAGTACTTC. Looking up the rest from reference TRBV28 and TRBJ2-7 gives the full variable domain: DVKVTQSSRYLVKRTGEKVFLECVQDMDHENMFWYRQDPGLGLRLIYFSYDVKMKEKGDIPEGYSVSREKKERFSLILESASTNQTSMYLCASRRDRGYEQYFGPGTRLTVT.

The V gene is TRBV5-1, the J gene TRBJ2-5; TRBD2 aligns across 7 bases. The CDR3 loop spans 16 amino acids. The junction had 8 bases not matched to a gene; V was cut back by 1 base and J by 2 bases. Germline V gene sequence: CDR1 SGHRS, CDR2 YFSETQ. In DNA form, the CDR3 reads TGCGCCAGCAGCTTGTCTGCTAGCGGAACACAAGAGACCCAGTACTTC. Translating gives CASSLSASGTQETQYF.

The rearrangement joins TRBV5-1 to TRBJ1-1; 7 bases fit TRBD1. CDR1 SGHRS and CDR2 YFSETQ come from the germline V gene. The length of the CDR3 is 14 residues. Losses at the gene ends were 6 bases for V and 0 bases for J; bases not matched to a gene: 5. CDR3 in DNA: TGCGCCAGCAACACGGGACAGATGAACACTGAAGCTTTCTTT. Translated: CASNTGQMNTEAFF.

The chain is built from TRBV5-8 and TRBJ1-1; D gene uncertain. The CDR3 runs to 17 residues. Trimming took off 2 bases at V and 3 bases at J, with 20 bases between the two ends. Per germline, CDR1 SGHTS and CDR2 YDEGEE. The CDR3 nucleotides read TGTGCCAGCAGCTTCCCCCCCGGGCGGGAACCAGACACTGAAGCTTTCTTT. Its translation: CASSFPPGREPDTEAFF.

The chain employs TRBV7-2 and TRBJ2-7, with 8 bases that match TRBD2. The CDR3 loop spans 15 amino acids. The V gene's germline CDR1 is SGHTA and CDR2 FQGNSA. Trimming removed 1 base from V and 5 bases from J; junction bases left unmatched: 7. As DNA, the CDR3 is TGTGCCAGCAGCTTAGAGGGCGGGAGGAGGAACGAGCAGTACTTC. It specifies CASSLEGGRRNEQYF.

Ten or more counts support this clone. The V gene is TRBV15, the J gene TRBJ2-1; 7 nucleotides match TRBD1. Germline V CDR1 and CDR2: LNHNV, YYDKDF (reference sequence). The CDR3 totals 15 residues. J gave up 6 bases and V 0 bases, and 5 bases lay outside the gene matches. CDR3 nucleotides: TGTGCCACCAGCAGAGATGACAGGGCCTCCAATGAGCAGTTCTTC. This sequence encodes CATSRDDRASNEQFF.

The chain carries TRBV29-1 and TRBJ2-1, with D unresolved. The V gene lost 7 bases and the J gene lost 6 bases, with 10 bases spanning the gap. CDR3 length equals 11 residues. Per the germline V gene, CDR1 is SQVTM and CDR2 is ANQGSEA. CDR3 DNA sequence: TGCAGCGGCCGGATCGGCAATGAGCAGTTCTTC. Amino acids: CSGRIGNEQFF.

The V gene is TRBV6-5, the J gene TRBJ2-2; D may be TRBD1 (5 bases). The CDR3 contains 14 residues. Looked up from germline, CDR1 is MNHEY and CDR2 is SVGAGI. V gave up 5 bases and J gave up 1 base, with 8 bases separating them. CDR3 residues: CASSRGQNTGELFF. In nucleotides, the CDR3 is TGTGCCAGCAGTAGGGGTCAGAACACCGGGGAGCTGTTTTTT.